A selection of T cell receptor beta chains follows, all from one sample in a study of PD-L1 blockade in urothelial cancer. The method was immunoSEQ multiplex PCR; TCRdb's version includes in-frame clones alone and lacks a portion of them. The sample has 35,000 to 55,000 clones; 83% are singletons. The specimen comprised PBMCs, sampled around atezolizumab (anti-PD-L1) treatment. The receptors here all came from a man aged 55 to 70 with urothelial cancer. CDR3s include the opening cysteine and the closing phenylalanine or tryptophan. A D gene is named only where the DNA matches it firmly. Expanded clones are given a class, and other clones once, few, many or no size at all.

CASTEPRQGADTGELFF | TGTGCCAGTACCGAACCTAGACAGGGGGCTGACACCGGGGAGCTGTTTTTT | TRBV19 | . | TRBJ2-2 | TRBD1
CASITQGSWNSPLHF | TGTGCCAGCATTACCCAGGGGTCGTGGAATTCACCCCTCCACTTT | TRBV28 | . | TRBJ1-6 | .
CASGAGGPDNEQFF | TGTGCCAGCGGGGCCGGGGGGCCCGATAATGAGCAGTTCTTC | TRBV5-4 | . | TRBJ2-1 | .
CSARWGGLVRSYNEQFF | TGCAGCGCGAGGTGGGGTGGACTAGTAAGGTCCTACAATGAGCAGTTCTTC | TRBV29-1 | few | TRBJ2-1 | TRBD2
CAISGTSGGEETQYF | TGTGCCATCAGTGGGACTAGCGGGGGGGAAGAGACCCAGTACTTC | TRBV10-3 | once | TRBJ2-5 | TRBD2
CASSFRGVSYEQYF | TGTGCCAGCAGTTTCAGGGGGGTCTCCTACGAGCAGTACTTC | TRBV28 | . | TRBJ2-7 | .
CASSLGVSGYEQYF | TGCGCCAGCAGCTTGGGGGTTAGCGGATACGAGCAGTACTTC | TRBV5-1 | . | TRBJ2-7 | .
CASSDGRVSGNTIYF | TGTGCCAGCAGCGACGGCAGGGTATCTGGAAACACCATATATTTT | TRBV7-9 | few | TRBJ1-3 | .
CASSKLAGGYEQYF | TGTGCCAGCAGCAAACTAGCGGGGGGCTACGAGCAGTACTTC | TRBV2 | . | TRBJ2-7 | TRBD2
CASSRGTSGGRGEQYF | TGTGCCAGCAGCCGAGGGACTAGCGGGGGCCGGGGAGAGCAGTACTTC | TRBV4-2 | few | TRBJ2-7 | TRBD2
CASSIAGPAGNTIYF | TGTGCCAGTAGTATCGCAGGGCCCGCTGGAAACACCATATATTTT | TRBV19 | few | TRBJ1-3 | .